What follows is one T cell receptor beta chain and its context. Its antigen is still unknown. The repertoire was sequenced with immunoSEQ multiplex PCR; TCRdb's copy has only in-frame clones and lacks some. The sample has around 30,000 clones; more than 90% are singletons. These data belong to a study of regulatory and conventional T cells in RAG deficiency. Findings and caveats of the study: Patient subsets had shorter CDR3s; Omenn Treg-Tconv overlap exceeded 90%. Omenn syndrome and CID/AS patients had about 110-fold fewer unique Treg TCR beta sequences, versus 8 to 10-fold elsewhere.

CDR1 SGHTA and CDR2 FQGNSA come from the germline V gene. The CDR3 spans 14 residues. Trimming stripped 1 base from V and 0 bases from J, with 4 bases between. Genomic DNA came from blood conventional CD4+ T cells gated CD25-low CD127-high. These records were also assigned to another study, of regulatory T cells. Per that study: Amplification used 52 TRBV primers and 13 TRBJ primers. Regulatory T cells showed the strongest V-J pair restriction and V/J gene skewing among patient repertoires.

The genes are TRBV7-2 and TRBJ1-3; D gene uncertain. This sequence was found in a human donor in good health. Sample: CD25- CD4+ T cells sorted from blood. CDR3 sequence reads: CASSLGLSGNTIYF. The CDR3, as DNA: TGTGCCAGCAGCTTAGGGCTCTCTGGAAACACCATATATTTT.